This is a list of T cell receptor beta chains from one sample in a study of response to subunit inactivated influenza vaccine. TCRdb analysed the RT-PCR reads with MiXCR anew, one entry per CDR3 protein. This table has roughly 650,000 distinct CDR3 sequences, 15% to 19% appearing once. The source material was PBMCs from blood, sampled about 13 days after vaccination. These receptors were taken from a man in his forties or fifties who received an inactivated influenza vaccine. Each CDR3 is given with its conserved first and last residue. A D gene is named only where the DNA matches it firmly. The size entry is marked missing in some rows and otherwise reads once, few, many or a size class.

cdr3_nt cdr3_aa d_call j_call clone_size v_call
TGCGCCAGCAGCGAACGGGTCGGTCGGACCGGGGAGCTGTTTTTT CASSERVGRTGELFF NA TRBJ2-2 few TRBV5-1
TGCGCCAGCAGCCAAGATCCCGTGACTGAAGCTTTCTTT CASSQDPVTEAFF NA TRBJ1-1 few TRBV4-1
TGTGCCAGCAGCTATCCGTCCGGAACTAGCGGGGTCACAGATACGCAGTATTTT CASSYPSGTSGVTDTQYF TRBD2 TRBJ2-3 NA TRBV6-2/TRBV6-3
TGTGCCAGCAGCTCGGGACAGGGCTACCAAGAGACCCAGTACTTC CASSSGQGYQETQYF TRBD1 TRBJ2-5 few TRBV5-5
TGCAGTGCTAGACTAGCGGGTAGAAACCGGGGGCAGTTCTTC CSARLAGRNRGQFF TRBD2 TRBJ2-1 NA TRBV20-1
TGTGCCAGCAGGGCCCGGGGCGGGAGTACTGAAGCTTTCTTT CASRARGGSTEAFF NA TRBJ1-1 few TRBV6-1
TGCAGTGCTGCCGGGACTATCCTATACGAGCAGTACTTC CSAAGTILYEQYF TRBD2 TRBJ2-7 few TRBV20-1
TGTGCCAGCAGCCTACTACAGGGGAGGGAGACCCAGTACTTC CASSLLQGRETQYF NA TRBJ2-5 few TRBV7-9
TGTGCCAGCAGTTCCCCACTCATACGTTCCTCCTACAATGAGCAGTTCTTC CASSSPLIRSSYNEQFF NA TRBJ2-1 NA TRBV6-5
TGCAGTTCTCAGGGGCAAGAGACCCAGTACTTC CSSQGQETQYF NA TRBJ2-5 many TRBV20-1
TGTGCCAGCAGTCGAACATCCCGGGGCGGGTCAGAGACCCAGTACTTC CASSRTSRGGSETQYF NA TRBJ2-5 few TRBV6-1
TGTGCCACCTCAGGGGGCGCGAACACCGGGGAGCTGTTTTTT CATSGGANTGELFF TRBD1 TRBJ2-2 few TRBV5-6
TGTGCCAGCAGTGACGGGGGTGAAGCTTTCTTT CASSDGGEAFF NA TRBJ1-1 NA TRBV3-1
TGTGCCAGCAGCCCTAGCCAAGGATTTGGGCCCCAGCATTTT CASSPSQGFGPQHF NA TRBJ1-5 NA TRBV7-2
TGTGCCAGCAGCGTAGGGGCGGGAGGGCCTTACGAGCAGTACTTC CASSVGAGGPYEQYF TRBD2 TRBJ2-7 NA TRBV9
TGCAGTGCTAGGACTAGCGGGAGGCTCTCCTACGAGCAGTACTTC CSARTSGRLSYEQYF TRBD2 TRBJ2-7 many TRBV20-1
TGTGCCAGCAGCAGGGACAGGGAACTTCAGCCCCAGCATTTT CASSRDRELQPQHF TRBD1 TRBJ1-5 few TRBV28
TGTGCCAGCAAGGAGGCTTCGCCCCCTGAAAAACTGTTTTTT CASKEASPPEKLFF NA TRBJ1-4 few TRBV6-1
TGTGCCAGCAGCCAAGTATGGCCACTGAACACTGAAGCTTTCTTT CASSQVWPLNTEAFF NA TRBJ1-1 few TRBV14
TGTGCCAGCAGTGAAATAGGCGGTGGCTACACCTTC CASSEIGGGYTF NA TRBJ1-2 few TRBV6-1
TGTGCCAGCAGCCAAGACCGGGGGGGCCGGACCGGGGAGCTGTTTTTT CASSQDRGGRTGELFF TRBD2 TRBJ2-2 NA TRBV4-2
TGTGCCAGCAGTTACTCTGGGACAGGACATTACAATGAGCAGTTCTTC CASSYSGTGHYNEQFF TRBD1 TRBJ2-1 NA TRBV6-2/TRBV6-3
TGCAGTGCTAGTTCCAGGGGACAGCCCCAGCATTTT CSASSRGQPQHF NA TRBJ1-5 NA TRBV20-1
TGCAGCGTGAGGACAGGGGGCAACTATGGCTACACCTTC CSVRTGGNYGYTF TRBD1 TRBJ1-2 few TRBV29-1
TGCAGTGCTAAAGAGCCGGGACAGGGTTACGAGCAGTACTTC CSAKEPGQGYEQYF TRBD1 TRBJ2-7 NA TRBV20-1
TGCGCCAGCAGCTTGAACAGGGAAACAGATACGCAGTATTTT CASSLNRETDTQYF NA TRBJ2-3 few TRBV5-1
TGTGCCAGCAGCTTCCCCGGCGTAGGTAGGGGGCGACCGTTCTTC CASSFPGVGRGRPFF TRBD1 TRBJ2-1 few TRBV11-2
TGTGCCAGCGTGAGGGACAATCAGCCCCAGCATTTT CASVRDNQPQHF NA TRBJ1-5 NA TRBV21-1
TGTGCCAGCAGTCAAGACCGGGGGAGTCGGGCTTTCTTT CASSQDRGSRAFF NA TRBJ1-1 few TRBV6-6
TGCGCCAGCAGCGGTGGACAGGGACAGGGAGCTTCCTACGAGCAGTACTTC CASSGGQGQGASYEQYF TRBD1 TRBJ2-7 few TRBV5-1
TGCAGTGCTAGAGATCAAGGGTCTTCAGATACGCAGTATTTT CSARDQGSSDTQYF NA TRBJ2-3 NA TRBV20-1
TGTGCCACCAACGGACAGGGTGGGGGTCAGCCCCAGCATTTT CATNGQGGGQPQHF TRBD1 TRBJ1-5 NA TRBV18
TGTGCCAGCAGTCTCCGGGACAGGGCCTCTGGAAACACCATATATTTT CASSLRDRASGNTIYF TRBD1 TRBJ1-3 few TRBV6-1
TGTGCCAGCAGTCCCTCCGGCGGGATAGATACGCAGTATTTT CASSPSGGIDTQYF NA TRBJ2-3 NA TRBV6-1
TGTGCCAGCAGTTACTTCACCGCAAAACAAGAGACCCAGTACTTC CASSYFTAKQETQYF NA TRBJ2-5 NA TRBV5-6
TGTGCCAGCTCACCCATCGGGTCCCGGACAGGGGTCTACGAGCAGTACTTC CASSPIGSRTGVYEQYF TRBD1 TRBJ2-7 NA TRBV18
TGTGCCAGCAGTTTAGCCCTAGCGGGGGAGGTCACAGATACGCAGTATTTT CASSLALAGEVTDTQYF TRBD2 TRBJ2-3 few TRBV12-3/TRBV12-4
TGTGCCAGCAGTGGGGACACCCGCCGGGAGCAGTACTTC CASSGDTRREQYF NA TRBJ2-7 few TRBV12-3/TRBV12-4
TGTGCCAGCAGCTTAGAATTTGGGGTAGCGGGGACAGAGACCCAGTACTTC CASSLEFGVAGTETQYF TRBD2 TRBJ2-5 few TRBV11-2
TGTGCCAGCAGATCAAGGGCGGGGGGCGCTGGGGCCAACGTCCTGACTTTC CASRSRAGGAGANVLTF TRBD2 TRBJ2-6 NA TRBV12-3/TRBV12-4
TGTGCCAGCAGCTTATCAATGGGCCCCGGGGAGCTGTTTTTT CASSLSMGPGELFF NA TRBJ2-2 NA TRBV7-3
TGTGCCAGCCCTCTCGGACAGGCCAGACCTTCCGACACCGGGGAGCTGTTTTTT CASPLGQARPSDTGELFF TRBD1 TRBJ2-2 few TRBV6-1
TGCAGTGCTAGAGGGAGGGGGCGCGACACCGGGGAGCTGTTTTTT CSARGRGRDTGELFF NA TRBJ2-2 few TRBV20-1
TGCAGCTTAGTCCCGGACGGGATAGAAAAACTGTTTTTT CSLVPDGIEKLFF NA TRBJ1-4 few TRBV29-1
TGTGCCAGCCTAGGAGCGCGACTCATCGAGACCCAGTACTTC CASLGARLIETQYF NA TRBJ2-5 few TRBV28
TGCAGTGCTAGATACGGAGGGAGTTATGAGCAGTTCTTC CSARYGGSYEQFF NA TRBJ2-1 few TRBV20-1
TGTGCCAGCAGCAAGGGACAGTCGCTCCAAGAGACCCAGTACTTC CASSKGQSLQETQYF TRBD1 TRBJ2-5 few TRBV7-2
TGTGCCAGCAGCCAAGAGTGGGGACAAGAGACCCAGTACTTC CASSQEWGQETQYF NA TRBJ2-5 few TRBV4-2
TGTGCCATCAGTGAGTCGTTAGCGGGCCCCTACGAGCAGTACTTC CAISESLAGPYEQYF TRBD2 TRBJ2-7 NA TRBV10-3
TGCGCCAGCAGCCCCCGGGCGGGGGGCGTCCGTAATGAGCAGTTCTTC CASSPRAGGVRNEQFF TRBD2 TRBJ2-1 few TRBV4-3
TGTGCCATCAAAAACCAGGCGAGCTCTGGAAACACCATATATTTT CAIKNQASSGNTIYF NA TRBJ1-3 few TRBV10-3
TGTGCCAGCACAGTTGGGACAGGGATGATTTTCACAGATACGCAGTATTTT CASTVGTGMIFTDTQYF TRBD1 TRBJ2-3 NA TRBV12-3/TRBV12-4
TGTGCCATCAGTGATGATGGGTCTGGAAACACCATATATTTT CAISDDGSGNTIYF NA TRBJ1-3 few TRBV10-3
TGCGCCAGCAGCCAAGCTCTCGGAAGCTCTGGAAACACCATATATTTT CASSQALGSSGNTIYF NA TRBJ1-3 NA TRBV4-3
TGTGCCACCAGTGATTCCGGGCGGGAGGGCGCAGATACGCAGTATTTT CATSDSGREGADTQYF TRBD2 TRBJ2-3 many TRBV24-1
TGTGCCACCGACAGAGACTATGGCTACACCTTC CATDRDYGYTF NA TRBJ1-2 few TRBV6-1
TGCGCCAGCAGCCCTAATTCGGGACGGTCTATTTCTGGAGCTTTCTTT CASSPNSGRSISGAFF NA TRBJ1-1 few TRBV5-1